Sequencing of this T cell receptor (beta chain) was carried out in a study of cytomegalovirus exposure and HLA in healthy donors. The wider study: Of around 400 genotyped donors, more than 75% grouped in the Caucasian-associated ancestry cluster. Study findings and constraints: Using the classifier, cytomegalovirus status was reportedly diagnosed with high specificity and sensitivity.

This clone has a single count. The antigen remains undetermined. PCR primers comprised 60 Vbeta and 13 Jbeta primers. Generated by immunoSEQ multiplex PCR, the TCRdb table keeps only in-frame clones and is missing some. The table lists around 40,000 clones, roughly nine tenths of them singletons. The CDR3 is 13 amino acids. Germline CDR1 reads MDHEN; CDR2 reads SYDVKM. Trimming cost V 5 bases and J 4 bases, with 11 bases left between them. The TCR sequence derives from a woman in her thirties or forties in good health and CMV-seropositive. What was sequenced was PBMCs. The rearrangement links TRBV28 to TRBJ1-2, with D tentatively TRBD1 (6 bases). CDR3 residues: CASSGQRPYGYTF. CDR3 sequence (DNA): TGTGCCAGCAGTGGACAGAGACCCTATGGCTACACCTTC.